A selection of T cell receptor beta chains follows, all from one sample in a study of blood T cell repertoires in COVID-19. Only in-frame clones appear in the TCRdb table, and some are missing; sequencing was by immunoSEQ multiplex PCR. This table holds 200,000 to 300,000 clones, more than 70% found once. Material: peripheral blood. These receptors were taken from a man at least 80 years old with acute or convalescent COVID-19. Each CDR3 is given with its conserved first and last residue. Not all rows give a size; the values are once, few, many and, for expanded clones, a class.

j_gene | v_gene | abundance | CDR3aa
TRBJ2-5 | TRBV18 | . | CASSPTDEETQYF
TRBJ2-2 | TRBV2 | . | CASSDVRDGELFF
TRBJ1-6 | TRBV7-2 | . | CASSPQGNLINSPLHF
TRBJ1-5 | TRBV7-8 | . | CASSLVGTGISQPQHF
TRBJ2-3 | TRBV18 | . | CASSTTGYDTQYF
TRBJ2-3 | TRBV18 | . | CASSRDTTDTQYF
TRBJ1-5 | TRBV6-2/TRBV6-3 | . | CASSYMTWTDNQPQHF
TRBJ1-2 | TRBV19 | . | CASSPRQTANYGYTF
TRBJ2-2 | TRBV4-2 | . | CASSQDRGTSGELFF
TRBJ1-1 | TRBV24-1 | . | CATSDTRGGNTEAFF
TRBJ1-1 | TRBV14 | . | CASSQDLLPAEAFF
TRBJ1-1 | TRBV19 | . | CASRPGHLNTEAFF
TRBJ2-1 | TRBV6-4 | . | CASSRGSYNEQFF
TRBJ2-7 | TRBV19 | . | CASSASTSGRFSNYEQYF
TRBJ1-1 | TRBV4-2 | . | CASSQAVNTEAFF
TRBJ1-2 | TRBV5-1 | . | CASSLATANYGYTF
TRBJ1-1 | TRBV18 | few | CASSVTGNTEAFF
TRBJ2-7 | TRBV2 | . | CASRDGAGAISYEQYF